Listed here are 23 T cell receptor beta chains from one sample, sequenced in a study of preoperative IRX-2 immunotherapy in early breast cancer. The treatment here: preoperative locoregional IRX-2 cytokine immunotherapy. Repertoires were generated with immunoSEQ multiplex PCR, while TCRdb's copy carries only in-frame clones and drops some. The repertoire has 95,000 to 100,000 clones, roughly 85% of them found once; the top ten carry roughly 2%. The material sequenced was tumor tissue, taken after IRX-2 immunotherapy. These receptors came from a human donor with breast cancer.

This rearrangement joins TRBV6-8 to TRBJ1-2; 9 bases map to TRBD1. CDR3 size: 16 residues. CDR1 and CDR2 (germline): MNHGY, SAAAGT. Germline trimming cut 6 bases from V and 2 bases from J; bases unmatched to any gene: 10. The CDR3 region has the DNA TGTGCCAGCAGCCTGATAGGGACAGGGCAGAACTATGGCTACACCTTC. Translating gives CASSLIGTGQNYGYTF.

The CDR3, as DNA: TGTGCCAGTAGTATGTCTGCAGGGACTGAAGCTTTCTTT. It encodes CASSMSAGTEAFF. The chain employs TRBV19 and TRBJ1-1; possibly TRBD1 for D (5 bases). The length of the CDR3 is 13 residues. Germline V lookup: CDR1 LNHDA, CDR2 SQIVND (reference sequence). Trimming stripped 3 bases from V and 5 bases from J, with 10 bases between. The whole variable domain, filled in from reference TRBV19 and TRBJ1-1, reads DGGITQSPKYLFRKEGQNVTLSCEQNLNHDAMYWYRQDPGQGLRLIYYSQIVNDFQKGDIAEGYSVSREKKESFPLTVTSAQKNPTAFYLCASSMSAGTEAFFGQGTRLTVV.

This rearrangement joins TRBV19 to TRBJ1-2; D is unresolved. The CDR3 sequence is 14 residues long. Trimming cost V 3 bases and J 2 bases, with 10 bases left between them. CDR1 is LNHDA, CDR2 SQIVND, per germline (reference sequence). The chain's CDR3 is CASSIPRENYGYTF. The CDR3 nucleotides read TGTGCCAGTAGTATCCCGAGAGAAAACTATGGCTACACCTTC.

The chain is built from TRBV29-1 and TRBJ1-1, with D uncertain. This CDR3 spans 13 amino acids. Trimming cost V 1 base and J 2 bases, with 8 bases left between them. Germline CDR1 reads SQVTM; CDR2 reads ANQGSEA. CDR3 coding DNA: TGCAGCGTTGAAGCACACGAAAACACTGAAGCTTTCTTT. This gives the protein CSVEAHENTEAFF.

The chain employs TRBV19 and TRBJ1-2; 7 nucleotides align to TRBD1. V lost 7 bases to trimming and J lost 6 bases; unmatched junction nucleotides: 8. The CDR3 covers 13 residues. Germline assignment: CDR1 LNHDA and CDR2 SQIVND (reference sequence). The CDR3 nucleotides are TGTGCCAGTAACGTCGGGACAGCACATGGCTACACCTTC. It is translated as CASNVGTAHGYTF. The full variable domain, in which reference TRBV19 and TRBJ1-2 provide the parts outside the CDR3, is DGGITQSPKYLFRKEGQNVTLSCEQNLNHDAMYWYRQDPGQGLRLIYYSQIVNDFQKGDIAEGYSVSREKKESFPLTVTSAQKNPTAFYLCASNVGTAHGYTFGSGTRLTVV.

This sequence joins TRBV5-1 and TRBJ1-2, with D uncertain. V gave up 0 bases and J gave up 4 bases, with 13 bases separating them. This CDR3 region has 15 residues. Germline CDR1 SGHRS, CDR2 YFSETQ. CDR3: CASSLAGPIAYGYTF. As DNA, the CDR3 is TGCGCCAGCAGCTTGGCAGGTCCTATCGCCTATGGCTACACCTTC.

V is TRBV22-1 and J is TRBJ2-2. TRBV22-1 is a documented pseudogene. The CDR3 spans 13 residues. The CDR3 DNA reads as TGTGCCAGCAGTTATAATCCCGGCGGGGAGCTGTTTTTT. Amino acid sequence: CASSYNPGGELFF.

The CDR3 nucleotides are TGTGCCAGTAGTACAGAGACTAGCGGGAACACAGATACGCAGTATTTT. It specifies CASSTETSGNTDTQYF. The chain joins TRBV19 to TRBJ2-3; 11 nucleotides agree with TRBD2. The CDR3 is 16 residues long. Germline V CDR1 and CDR2: LNHDA, SQIVND (reference sequence). V lost 4 bases and J lost 2; bases outside the gene matches: 5.

The chain has TRBV19 and TRBJ1-3, with 8 bases identical to TRBD1. The CDR3 length is 14 residues. Germline V gene data show CDR1 as LNHDA and CDR2 as SQIVND (reference sequence). Trimming removed 5 bases from V and 4 bases from J; junction bases left unmatched: 4. This CDR3 reads CASSPGQEGNTIYF. DNA of the CDR3: TGTGCCAGTAGTCCGGGACAGGAGGGAAACACCATATATTTT.

This clone was picked up one time. The rearrangement uses TRBV14 and TRBJ2-7, with TRBD1 matching 9 bases. V lost 3 bases to trimming and J lost 0 bases; unmatched junction nucleotides: 3. CDR1 and CDR2 (germline): SGHDN, FVKESK. This CDR3 comprises 15 residues. CDR3 coding DNA: TGTGCCAGCAGCCAGGGGACAGGGCGCTCCTACGAGCAGTACTTC. Translating it yields CASSQGTGRSYEQYF.

The V call is TRBV18, the J call TRBJ2-1; weak D call: TRBD1 (7 bases). There are 15 residues in the CDR3. Germline V gene lookup returns CDR1 KGHSH and CDR2 LQKENI. Trimming removed 3 bases at V and 3 bases at J, with 12 bases between. In nucleotides, the CDR3 is TGTGCCAGCTCACCTGCGGGACAGCGCTACAATGAGCAGTTCTTC. It yields the protein CASSPAGQRYNEQFF. Supplemented by reference TRBV18 and TRBJ2-1, the full variable domain reads NAGVMQNPRHLVRRRGQEARLRCSPMKGHSHVYWYRQLPEEGLKFMVYLQKENIIDESGMPKERFSAEFPKEGPSILRIQQVVRGDSAAYFCASSPAGQRYNEQFFGPGTRLTVL.

The rearrangement uses TRBV6-8 and TRBJ1-1; D remains unclear. The germline V gene has CDR1 MNHGY and CDR2 SAAAGT. Trimming cost V 6 bases and J 1 base, with 9 bases left between them. This CDR3 comprises 13 residues. The CDR3 here is CASSPAGNTEAFF. The CDR3, as DNA: TGTGCCAGCAGCCCCGCGGGGAACACTGAAGCTTTCTTT.

This chain links TRBV5-1 with TRBJ1-2; 7 bases fit TRBD1. The length of the CDR3 is 14 residues. The germline V gene has CDR1 SGHRS and CDR2 YFSETQ. Trimming cost V 6 bases and J 5 bases; bases outside gene matches: 10. The CDR3 protein is CASTGDSNSYGYTF. Written as DNA, the CDR3 is TGCGCCAGCACAGGGGACAGCAACTCTTATGGCTACACCTTC.

The genes are TRBV15 and TRBJ1-2, with no clear D. CDR3 size: 15 residues. The V end was cut by 3 bases, the J end by 5 bases, with 16 bases between. CDR1 and CDR2 (germline): LNHNV, YYDKDF (reference sequence). The CDR3 protein is CATSRGSGPRYGYTF. CDR3 DNA sequence: TGTGCCACCAGCAGGGGCTCCGGGCCGAGATATGGCTACACCTTC.

The chain employs TRBV23-1 and TRBJ2-6; weak D call: TRBD1 (5 bases). TRBV23-1 is an ORF, with its function uncertain. V was shortened by 6 bases and J by 3 bases, with 15 bases between the two germline ends. The CDR3 length is 16 residues. As DNA, the CDR3 is TGCGCCAGCAGCCTCGATAGGGGCGGTGGGGCCAACGTCCTGACTTTC. It encodes CASSLDRGGGANVLTF.

The chain has TRBV22-1 and TRBJ2-2; the table's D call TRBD1 went unverified against the DNA. TRBV22-1 is termed a pseudogene. This CDR3 has 15 residues. DNA for the CDR3: TGTGCCAGCAGTGAAGCCCCTCAGGGGACCGGGGAGCTGTTTTTT. Translated: CASSEAPQGTGELFF.

The CDR3 loop reads CATSRDGRAGNTIYF. DNA for the CDR3: TGTGCCACCAGCAGAGATGGGAGGGCTGGAAACACCATATATTTT. The V call is TRBV15, the J call TRBJ1-3; D is unresolved. The CDR3 length is 15 residues. V was shortened by 0 bases and J by 2 bases, with 8 bases between the two germline ends. Germline CDR1 and CDR2: LNHNV and YYDKDF (reference sequence).

This clone showed up many times. The chain couples TRBV11-3 to TRBJ2-5; 13 bases match TRBD2. Unmatched junction bases numbered 14, after V lost 0 bases and J lost 4 bases. Germline V lookup: CDR1 SGHNT, CDR2 YENEEA. This CDR3 is 20 amino acids long. As DNA, the CDR3 is TGTGCCAGCAGCTTAGATGGCAGGACTAGCGGGAGCGGTATAAGAGAGACCCAGTACTTC. It yields the protein CASSLDGRTSGSGIRETQYF. Variable domain in full (rest from reference TRBV11-3 and TRBJ2-5): EAGVVQSPRYKIIEKKQPVAFWCNPISGHNTLYWYLQNLGQGPELLIRYENEEAVDDSQLPKDRFSAERLKGVDSTLKIQPAELGDSAVYLCASSLDGRTSGSGIRETQYFGPGTRLLVL.

The genes are TRBV7-7 and TRBJ2-3; D might be TRBD2 (5 bases). The germline V gene encodes CDR1 SSHAT and CDR2 FNYEAQ (reference sequence). The V end lost 2 bases, the J end lost 2 bases, and 8 bases lay between the germline ends. The CDR3 is 14 amino acids. CDR3 nucleotides: TGTGCCAGCAGCTTACGACGGGACACAGATACGCAGTATTTT. As protein: CASSLRRDTDTQYF.

The rearrangement uses TRBV29-1 and TRBJ1-2, with D possibly TRBD1 on 5 matching bases. CDR1 and CDR2 from the germline V gene are SQVTM and ANQGSEA. V was shortened by 1 base and J by 2 bases, with 8 bases between the two germline ends. The length of the CDR3 is 13 residues. The CDR3 bases are TGCAGCGTTGAAGGACAGCTCAACTATGGCTACACCTTC. The encoded protein is CSVEGQLNYGYTF.

DNA of the CDR3: TGTGCCAGCAGCCAAAGAGTAATCAGGGGAGCCAAAAACATTCAGTACTTC. It translates to CASSQRVIRGAKNIQYF. V and J are TRBV14 and TRBJ2-4, with D possibly being TRBD1 (6 bases). The length of the CDR3 is 17 residues. Per germline, CDR1 SGHDN and CDR2 FVKESK. Trimming left V 2 bases short and J 0 bases short, with 14 bases between. Drawing the rest from reference TRBV14 and TRBJ2-4, the complete variable domain is EAGVTQFPSHSVIEKGQTVTLRCDPISGHDNLYWYRRVMGKEIKFLLHFVKESKQDESGMPNNRFLAERTGGTYSTLKVQPAELEDSGVYFCASSQRVIRGAKNIQYFGAGTRLSVL.

This rearrangement joins TRBV7-5 to TRBJ1-1; the table's TRBD1 call for D was not verified on the DNA. TRBV7-5 has pseudogene status. The CDR3 has 16 amino acids. This CDR3 reads CASSLRQGYLNTEAFF. In DNA form, the CDR3 reads TGTGCCAGCAGCTTAAGACAGGGATACTTGAACACTGAAGCTTTCTTT.

The rearrangement joins TRBV30 to TRBJ2-7; a possible D gene is TRBD2 (6 bases). Trimming shortened V by 3 bases and J by 3 bases, and 12 bases separated the two germline ends. Germline V CDR1 and CDR2: GTSNPN, SVGIG (reference sequence). This CDR3 has 13 residues. The CDR3 loop is CAWSGGRGYEQYF. CDR3 DNA sequence: TGTGCCTGGAGCGGGGGACGGGGCTACGAGCAGTACTTC.